These 20 T cell receptor beta chains were sequenced from one sample in a study of shared clonotypes between healthy human individuals. This table comes from immunoSEQ multiplex PCR, and its TCRdb copy is limited to in-frame clones, with some not included. The data contain 1.5 million to 1.9 million clones, 98% of them singletons. The sample taken for sequencing was naive CD4+ T cells sorted from blood. Subset reported: CD45RA+ positively selected. Receptor source: a man aged 30 to 39 in good health.

The CDR3 nucleotides read TGCAGCGTTGAAAGCGGGACAGGGGGCTGGTACGAGCAGTACTTC. Residues: CSVESGTGGWYEQYF. The rearrangement uses TRBV29-1 and TRBJ2-7; 12 nucleotides line up with TRBD1. The J segment lost 4 bases and the V segment lost 2 bases, leaving 6 bases of the junction unmatched. CDR1 is SQVTM and CDR2 is ANQGSEA in the germline V gene. The CDR3 contains 15 residues.

This chain joins TRBV14 and TRBJ2-7; D gene uncertain. CDR3 length: 12 residues. Trimming left V 2 bases short and J 1 base short, with 3 bases between. Germline V gene lookup returns CDR1 SGHDN and CDR2 FVKESK. The CDR3 DNA sequence: TGTGCCAGCAGCCAATTATCCTACGAGCAGTACTTC. Translating gives CASSQLSYEQYF.

This chain links TRBV10-1 with TRBJ2-1; D could derive from TRBD1 or TRBD2 (5 bases each). This CDR3 is 13 amino acids long. Germline CDR1 and CDR2: WNHNN and SYGVQD (reference sequence). Trimming shortened V by 5 bases and J by 6 bases, and 11 bases separated the two germline ends. For the CDR3, the DNA is TGCGCCAGCAGTAGGGTCGGGACCAATGAGCAGTTCTTC. Encoded protein: CASSRVGTNEQFF.

The chain links TRBV4-1 to TRBJ2-5; D is uncertain. CDR3 length: 14 residues. Per germline, CDR1 MGHRA and CDR2 YSYEKL. Trimming took off 5 bases at V and 2 bases at J, with 12 bases between the two ends. The CDR3 DNA reads TGCGCCAGCAGCAGAGCGATAGTGCAAGAGACCCAGTACTTC. The encoded protein is CASSRAIVQETQYF.

The CDR3 region has the DNA TGTGCCATCAGTGAAGACTCACGCACATCCTACGAGCAGTACTTC. It encodes CAISEDSRTSYEQYF. V and J are TRBV10-3 and TRBJ2-7; no firm D call. Germline V gives CDR1 ENHRY, CDR2 SYGVKD. The CDR3 spans 15 residues. With 3 bases removed from V and 1 base from J, the gap between germline ends came to 13 bases.

The chain employs TRBV5-4 and TRBJ1-4; D is ambiguous. Per the germline V gene, CDR1 is SGHNT and CDR2 is YYREEE (reference sequence). V lost 5 bases and J 2 bases, leaving 13 bases between the germline ends. CDR3 length: 15 residues. The CDR3 DNA sequence: TGTGCCAGCAGGTCGTCGGCGGAGACTAATGAAAAACTGTTTTTT. Translation: CASRSSAETNEKLFF.

The CDR3 bases are TGTGCCTCCGGAGGGTCCAGCGGGACCACCGGGGAGCTGTTTTTT. Protein: CASGGSSGTTGELFF. The chain is built from TRBV10-3 and TRBJ2-2, with 7 bases identical to TRBD2. Germline CDR1 is ENHRY and CDR2 is SYGVKD. J lost 4 bases, V lost 11 bases, and 13 bases had no gene match. This CDR3 region has 15 residues.

The chain joins TRBV2 to TRBJ2-7; tentatively, D is TRBD1 (6 bases). Trimming left V 5 bases short and J 0 bases short, with 20 bases between. The CDR3 contains 17 residues. Germline V gene sequence: CDR1 SNHLY, CDR2 FYNNEI. The CDR3 DNA reads TGTGCCAGCAGTATCCCCCTTTGGGACACCAACTCCTACGAGCAGTACTTC. Translating gives CASSIPLWDTNSYEQYF.

The chain uses TRBV14 and TRBJ2-7; no firm D call. The V end was cut by 4 bases, the J end by 3 bases, with 13 bases between. Germline values: CDR1 SGHDN, CDR2 FVKESK. There are 14 residues in the CDR3. The CDR3, as DNA: TGTGCCAGCAGCCCGGTCTTTACTATCTACGAGCAGTACTTC. It yields the protein CASSPVFTIYEQYF.

In this sample, this clone turned up once. The chain has TRBV20-1 and TRBJ2-1, with D unresolved. Germline CDR1 DFQATT, CDR2 SNEGSKA (reference sequence). Trimming left V 0 bases short and J 9 bases short, with 3 bases between. This CDR3 is 10 amino acids long. CDR3 in DNA: TGCAGTGCTAGAGATTTTGAGCAGTTCTTC. Translating gives CSARDFEQFF.

CDR3 in amino acids: CASSRRSEQYF. CDR3 DNA: TGTGCCAGCAGTCGCAGAAGCGAGCAGTACTTC. The chain uses TRBV28 and TRBJ2-7; D not certain. The CDR3 runs 11 residues. Trimming cost V 5 bases and J 6 bases, with 8 bases left between them. Germline V CDR1 and CDR2: MDHEN, SYDVKM. Using reference TRBV28 and TRBJ2-7 for the parts outside the CDR3, the full variable domain is DVKVTQSSRYLVKRTGEKVFLECVQDMDHENMFWYRQDPGLGLRLIYFSYDVKMKEKGDIPEGYSVSREKKERFSLILESASTNQTSMYLCASSRRSEQYFGPGTRLTVT.

This sequence joins TRBV5-6 and TRBJ2-7; tentatively, D is TRBD1 (6 bases). Germline V gene sequence: CDR1 SGHDT, CDR2 YYEEEE. The CDR3 has 14 amino acids. V lost 4 bases, J lost 4 bases, and 15 bases lay in between. The CDR3: CASSPSGTNYEQYF. The CDR3 nucleotides are TGTGCCAGCAGCCCCTCCGGGACAAATTACGAGCAGTACTTC.

The rearrangement links TRBV5-4 to TRBJ2-7; 7 nucleotides align to TRBD2. CDR3 length: 15 amino acids. Germline CDR1 reads SGHNT; CDR2 reads YYREEE (reference sequence). V shed 4 bases and J 6 bases; nucleotides not matched to a gene: 13. CDR3 DNA sequence: TGTGCCAGCAGCCGGGGAGGACTAGAGCAAGGCGAGCAGTACTTC. It encodes CASSRGGLEQGEQYF.

Note on this clone: In the same sample, other DNA sequences code for this CDR3. CDR3 loop: CASSPGLAGASYNEQFF. CDR3 in DNA: TGCGCCAGCAGCCCGGGACTAGCGGGAGCGTCGTACAATGAGCAGTTCTTC. The chain is built from TRBV5-1 and TRBJ2-1; the match to TRBD2 covers 14 bases. In germline, CDR1 is SGHRS, CDR2 YFSETQ. The CDR3 consists of 17 residues. Germline trimming cut 4 bases from V and 4 bases from J; bases unmatched to any gene: 7.

The J gene is TRBJ2-7, the V gene TRBV6-1; D is perhaps TRBD1 or TRBD2 (5 bases each). Trimming removed 4 bases at V and 9 bases at J, with 10 bases between. This CDR3 comprises 11 residues. Germline V lookup: CDR1 MNHNS, CDR2 SASEGT. The CDR3 DNA reads TGTGCCAGCAGTGCCGACAGCGGGCAGTACTTC. Protein: CASSADSGQYF.

The chain uses TRBV5-1 and TRBJ1-4; D may be TRBD1 (5 bases). Between the trimmed V and J ends, which lost 2 bases and 5 bases, there was a span of 13 bases. The CDR3 has 15 residues. The V gene's germline CDR1 is SGHRS and CDR2 YFSETQ. CDR3 DNA: TGCGCCAGCAGCTTATACGCGGGGGAGAATGAAAAACTGTTTTTT. It codes for CASSLYAGENEKLFF.

This chain connects TRBV21-1 to TRBJ2-3. TRBV21-1 is a pseudogene locus. The CDR3 spans 15 residues. Here the CDR3 DNA reads TGTGCCAGCAGCCTCGGGGGCGGGAGCACAGATACGCAGTATTTT. Translation gives CASSLGGGSTDTQYF.

The chain links TRBV5-4 to TRBJ2-7; D not certain. V shed 3 bases and J shed 2 bases, with 9 bases lying between them. This CDR3 is built from 13 residues. The germline CDR1 and CDR2 sequences are SGHNT and YYREEE (reference sequence). CDR3 nucleotide sequence: TGTGCCAGCAGCTCGAAATTTCCCTACGAGCAGTACTTC. Amino acid sequence: CASSSKFPYEQYF.

The chain carries TRBV9 and TRBJ1-5, with D possibly TRBD1 on 5 matching bases. The CDR3 totals 15 residues. CDR1 is SGDLS and CDR2 is YYNGEE in the germline V gene. V lost 4 bases and J 0 bases, leaving 11 bases between the germline ends. CDR3 nucleotides: TGTGCCAGCAGCTCGCAGGGCTTTAGCAATCAGCCCCAGCATTTT. Its translation: CASSSQGFSNQPQHF.

The chain combines TRBV28 with TRBJ2-7, with D possibly matching TRBD1 (5 bases). Germline lookup yields CDR1 MDHEN and CDR2 SYDVKM. Trimming removed 6 bases at V and 4 bases at J, with 10 bases between. The CDR3 has 12 amino acids. CDR3 sequence: CASSTDRYEQYF. In DNA, the CDR3 is TGTGCCAGCAGCACAGACAGATACGAGCAGTACTTC.